Below, 27 T cell receptor beta chains from the same sample are listed, as sequenced in a study of cytomegalovirus exposure and HLA in healthy donors. Use of 60 Vbeta and 13 Jbeta primers characterized the PCR. The assay was immunoSEQ multiplex PCR, and TCRdb's table has in-frame clones only and misses some. The data contain about 140,000 clones, approximately 79% of them singletons. Material: PBMCs. The receptor source for this set is a woman in her 30s in good health and CMV-seronegative.

This chain connects TRBV14 to TRBJ2-2; 7 nucleotides align to TRBD1. This CDR3 comprises 15 residues. With 2 bases clipped from V and 7 bases from J, the junction kept 7 bases outside the gene matches. Per germline, CDR1 SGHDN and CDR2 FVKESK. The chain's CDR3 is CASSQRQGVGGELFF. The DNA of the CDR3 is TGTGCCAGCAGCCAACGACAGGGTGTTGGCGGGGAGCTGTTTTTT.

This clone was found a few times. The chain combines TRBV4-2 with TRBJ2-2; possibly TRBD1 for D (6 bases). The V and J ends lost 1 base and 3 bases respectively, with 9 bases between them. CDR1 is LGHNA, CDR2 YNFKEQ, per germline. The CDR3 is made up of 15 amino acids. CDR3 sequence reads: CASSQGGGDTGELFF. As DNA, the CDR3 is TGTGCCAGCAGCCAAGGAGGGGGTGACACCGGGGAGCTGTTTTTT.

A note on this clone: At one end, the junction sequence differs from germline, possibly due to a read error. V gene TRBV6-5 combines with J gene TRBJ1-1, with D possibly TRBD1 on 6 matching bases. Germline V gene data show CDR1 as MNHEY and CDR2 as SVGAGI. The CDR3 totals 14 residues. CDR3 nucleotide sequence: TGTGCCAGCAATTACAACAGGGAGAACACTGAAGCTTTCTTT. Translating it yields CASNYNRENTEAFF.

The CDR3 DNA is TGCGCCAGCAGCCATTTACAGGGGAAGGGTAATGAAAAACTGTTTTTT. Translating it yields CASSHLQGKGNEKLFF. The V call is TRBV4-1, the J call TRBJ1-4, with 7 bases identical to TRBD1. The CDR3 contains 16 residues. Per the germline V gene, CDR1 is MGHRA and CDR2 is YSYEKL. J was trimmed by 4 bases and V by 3 bases; bases with no gene match: 8.

The gene calls are TRBV6-6 and TRBJ1-5, with D possibly matching TRBD1 (6 bases). V lost 5 bases, J lost 1 base, and 15 bases lay in between. This CDR3 region has 16 residues. Germline-derived CDR1 and CDR2 are MNHNY and SVGAGI (reference sequence). In DNA, the CDR3 is TGTGCCAGCAGTCCCTCGGGGGGCTGGAGCAATCAGCCCCAGCATTTT. This gives the protein CASSPSGGWSNQPQHF.

The chain is built from TRBV5-4 and TRBJ1-6; maybe TRBD1 (5 bases). The ends were cut back, 2 bases at V and 9 bases at J, with 9 bases in the middle. The CDR3 is 13 amino acids. Germline CDR1 is SGHNT and CDR2 is YYREEE (reference sequence). Here the CDR3 DNA reads TGTGCCAGCAGCTTTGGGGCGAGTTCACCCCTCCACTTT. This encodes CASSFGASSPLHF.

The chain recombines TRBV5-4 with TRBJ2-3; the D gene is possibly TRBD2 (6 bases). CDR3 length: 15 residues. Between the trimmed V and J ends, which lost 5 bases and 3 bases, there was a span of 16 bases. CDR1 and CDR2 (germline): SGHNT, YYREEE (reference sequence). The CDR3 loop reads CASRTQGGATDTQYF. DNA of the CDR3: TGTGCCAGCAGGACCCAGGGAGGAGCAACAGATACGCAGTATTTT.

The rearrangement links TRBV27 to TRBJ2-3; 11 nucleotides line up with TRBD2. This CDR3 spans 19 amino acids. CDR1 is MNHEY, CDR2 SMNVEV, per germline (reference sequence). The trim removed 0 bases at V and 0 bases at J, leaving 8 bases unmatched. The chain's CDR3 is CASSLSMASGGISTDTQYF. The CDR3 bases are TGTGCCAGCAGTTTATCGATGGCTAGCGGGGGGATTAGCACAGATACGCAGTATTTT.

The chain carries TRBV7-6 and TRBJ1-1, with no clear D. V shed 5 bases and J shed 1 base, with 8 bases lying between them. Per the germline V gene, CDR1 is SGHVS and CDR2 is FNYEAQ. This CDR3 has 13 amino acids. CDR3 amino acids: CASSPRGNTEAFF. The CDR3 DNA reads as TGTGCCAGCAGCCCTCGGGGGAACACTGAAGCTTTCTTT.

The V gene is TRBV4-1, the J gene TRBJ1-3; 9 nucleotides align to TRBD1. The V gene's germline CDR1 is MGHRA and CDR2 YSYEKL. The junction had 8 bases not matched to a gene; V was cut back by 0 bases and J by 8 bases. This CDR3 is built from 16 residues. The CDR3 reads CASSQDPGQGQHTIYF. The DNA of the CDR3 is TGCGCCAGCAGCCAAGATCCGGGACAGGGTCAGCACACCATATATTTT.

The chain employs TRBV6-6 and TRBJ2-3, with 8 bases fitting TRBD2. Germline V CDR1 and CDR2: MNHNY, SVGAGI (reference sequence). This CDR3 region has 16 residues. The J segment lost 0 bases and the V segment lost 4 bases, leaving 6 bases of the junction unmatched. The CDR3 nucleotides are TGTGCCAGCAGTTCTTATAGCGGGGCTAGCACAGATACGCAGTATTTT. Translating it yields CASSSYSGASTDTQYF.

The chain uses TRBV7-2 and TRBJ2-1; D may be TRBD1 or TRBD2 (7 bases each). This CDR3 contains 15 residues. CDR1 is SGHTA and CDR2 is FQGNSA in the germline V gene. Trimming removed 5 bases at V and 4 bases at J, with 15 bases between. The CDR3 DNA sequence: TGTGCCAGCAGCCTAGGGGGGGACAGATACAATGAGCAGTTCTTC. This codes for CASSLGGDRYNEQFF.

V is TRBV6-4 and J is TRBJ1-5; unclear D gene. The germline V and J ends were trimmed by 8 bases and 1 base, with 9 bases remaining between them. The CDR3 is 13 amino acids. Germline CDR1 and CDR2: MRHNA and SNTAGT. CDR3 nucleotides: TGTGCCAGCCCACGGGGAAGCAATCAGCCCCAGCATTTT. Its protein product is CASPRGSNQPQHF.

This clone was seen a few times. The chain recombines TRBV6-1 with TRBJ1-1; D gene uncertain. The germline gives CDR1 MNHNS, CDR2 SASEGT. The CDR3 totals 15 residues. Trimming removed 6 bases at V and 1 base at J, with 15 bases between. CDR3 sequence (DNA): TGTGCCAGCAGCCCTTTTCGGTTTGGGAACACTGAAGCTTTCTTT. It specifies CASSPFRFGNTEAFF.

This chain joins TRBV6-5 and TRBJ1-1; no clear D. The CDR3 length is 15 residues. Germline CDR1 reads MNHEY; CDR2 reads SVGAGI. The germline V and J ends were trimmed by 0 bases and 6 bases, with 14 bases remaining between them. CDR3 nucleotide sequence: TGTGCCAGCAGTTACTCGGAGTTGTCGCGGGCTGAAGCTTTCTTT. The encoded protein is CASSYSELSRAEAFF.

There are a few counts of this clone. A read error may account for a junction end that differs from germline. The chain uses TRBV12-5 and TRBJ2-3; D unclear. The germline V gene has CDR1 LGHNT and CDR2 FRNRAP. The CDR3 is 10 residues long. CDR3 amino acids: CASGPNRQLF. The DNA for the CDR3 is TGTGCTAGTGGTCCGAACAGACAACTTTTT.

This clone was seen once. The chain couples TRBV19 to TRBJ1-2, with 7 bases that match TRBD1. CDR3 length: 14 amino acids. The V gene end was trimmed by 5 bases and the J gene end by 4 bases; junction bases not matched to a gene: 7. In germline, CDR1 is LNHDA, CDR2 SQIVND (reference sequence). The CDR3: CASSLRGRGYGYTF. The CDR3, as DNA: TGTGCCAGTAGTCTGAGGGGGCGCGGCTATGGCTACACCTTC.

The genes are TRBV5-6 and TRBJ2-3; 11 nucleotides match TRBD2. Germline V lookup: CDR1 SGHDT, CDR2 YYEEEE. The CDR3 totals 19 residues. The junction had 10 bases not matched to a gene; V was cut back by 1 base and J by 0 bases. CDR3 protein: CASSLLVLAGASSTDTQYF. The DNA of the CDR3 is TGTGCCAGCAGCTTGTTGGTACTAGCGGGGGCCTCTAGCACAGATACGCAGTATTTT.

The V gene is TRBV6-5, the J gene TRBJ1-5; no firm D call. The CDR3 has 15 amino acids. Looked up from germline, CDR1 is MNHEY and CDR2 is SVGAGI. The V and J ends lost 6 bases and 2 bases respectively, with 14 bases between them. The CDR3 DNA reads as TGTGCCAGCAGCTCCTACGAGGGAGGCAATCAGCCCCAGCATTTT. It translates to CASSSYEGGNQPQHF.

This clone appeared a few times. This rearrangement joins TRBV27 to TRBJ2-1, with D unclear. CDR1 and CDR2 from the germline V gene are MNHEY and SMNVEV (reference sequence). Trimming removed 5 bases from V and 4 bases from J, with 15 bases in between. The CDR3 contains 15 residues. The CDR3 nucleotides read TGTGCCAGCAGTCCCACACAAGAACGATACAATGAGCAGTTCTTC. Translating it yields CASSPTQERYNEQFF.

J is TRBJ2-1 and V is TRBV29-1; 9 nucleotides agree with TRBD2. Trimming cost V 3 bases and J 5 bases; bases outside gene matches: 2. The CDR3 is made up of 13 amino acids. Germline V gene data show CDR1 as SQVTM and CDR2 as ANQGSEA. The CDR3 is CSVDLAGHNEQFF. CDR3 in DNA: TGCAGCGTTGATCTAGCGGGGCACAATGAGCAGTTCTTC.

This clone occurred once. The CDR3 protein is CASSKPGQAYEQYF. The CDR3 DNA reads TGTGCCAGCAGCAAACCGGGACAGGCCTACGAGCAGTACTTC. V usage is TRBV21-1 and J usage is TRBJ2-7; the table calls TRBD1, which could not be checked here. TRBV21-1 is shown as a pseudogene. The CDR3 length is 14 residues.

The rearrangement links TRBV19 to TRBJ1-1; D uncertain. Trimming removed 3 bases at V and 0 bases at J, with 5 bases between. CDR3 size: 13 residues. Looked up from germline, CDR1 is LNHDA and CDR2 is SQIVND (reference sequence). In DNA, the CDR3 is TGTGCCAGTAGTATGTCTTTGAACACTGAAGCTTTCTTT. Translation: CASSMSLNTEAFF.

This sequence joins TRBV27 and TRBJ2-5, with 9 positions matching TRBD1. This CDR3 has 13 amino acids. Germline V gene data show CDR1 as MNHEY and CDR2 as SMNVEV (reference sequence). J lost 7 bases, V lost 5 bases, and 5 bases had no gene match. In DNA form, the CDR3 reads TGTGCCAGCAGTAGTCCGACAGGGGGGACCCAGTACTTC. Residues: CASSSPTGGTQYF.

The chain links TRBV4-1 to TRBJ1-1, with 7 bases matching TRBD1. CDR3 length: 15 amino acids. Germline values: CDR1 MGHRA, CDR2 YSYEKL. Trimming at V came to 2 bases and at J to 2 bases, leaving 5 bases not matched to a gene. CDR3 nucleotide sequence: TGCGCCAGCAGCCAAAGACAGGGACGAAACACTGAAGCTTTCTTT. This translates into CASSQRQGRNTEAFF.

This rearrangement joins TRBV21-1 to TRBJ2-2; the table's D call, TRBD1, was not checked against the DNA. TRBV21-1 corresponds to a pseudogene. The CDR3 totals 18 residues. CDR3 loop: CASSKLTGRDRVTGELFF. CDR3 nucleotide sequence: TGTGCCAGCAGCAAATTGACGGGTAGGGACAGGGTCACCGGGGAGCTGTTTTTT.

The rearrangement links TRBV5-5 to TRBJ1-1; D remains ambiguous. Germline CDR1 SGHKS, CDR2 YYEKEE (reference sequence). This CDR3 spans 12 amino acids. Trimming cost V 2 bases and J 6 bases, with 8 bases left between them. CDR3 protein: CASSFGMPEAFF. The DNA for the CDR3 is TGTGCCAGCAGCTTTGGCATGCCTGAAGCTTTCTTT.